Described below is a single T cell receptor (beta chain) sequence and its context. The antigen remains undetermined. After removal of 3 bases from V and 2 bases from J, the junction contained 3 bases not matched to a gene. This CDR3 comprises 16 residues. CDR1 is KGHSH, CDR2 LQKENI, per germline. TCRdb recomputed calls from the 5' RACE reads with MiXCR, one row per CDR3 protein. This sample has about 240,000 distinct CDR3 sequences, with roughly 7.2% found just once. This sample was taken from a study of T cells after yellow fever vaccination. Study-wide points: Booster sampling recovered most clones from primary vaccination (approximately 97% CD4, over 75% CD8).

This sequence joins TRBV18 and TRBJ2-4; 11 bases line up with TRBD2. The sample was CD4+ T cells sorted from PBMCs, taken 15 days after the yellow fever booster vaccination. This sequence was found in a man aged 30 to 45 who received the YFV17D yellow fever vaccine. The DNA of the CDR3 is TGTGCCAGCTCACCGCTAGCGGGAGGTTCCAAAAACATTCAGTACTTC. Amino acids: CASSPLAGGSKNIQYF.